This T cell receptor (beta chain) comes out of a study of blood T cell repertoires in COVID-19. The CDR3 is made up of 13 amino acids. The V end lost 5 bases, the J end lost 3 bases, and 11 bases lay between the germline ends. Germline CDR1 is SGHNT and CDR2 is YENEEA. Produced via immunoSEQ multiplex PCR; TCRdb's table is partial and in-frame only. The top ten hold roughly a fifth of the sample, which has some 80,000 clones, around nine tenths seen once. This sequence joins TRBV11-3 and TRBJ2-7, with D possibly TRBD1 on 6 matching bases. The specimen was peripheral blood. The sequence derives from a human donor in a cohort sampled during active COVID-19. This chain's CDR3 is CASSLGQRYEQYF. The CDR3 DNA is TGTGCCAGCAGCCTAGGACAGCGCTACGAGCAGTACTTC.